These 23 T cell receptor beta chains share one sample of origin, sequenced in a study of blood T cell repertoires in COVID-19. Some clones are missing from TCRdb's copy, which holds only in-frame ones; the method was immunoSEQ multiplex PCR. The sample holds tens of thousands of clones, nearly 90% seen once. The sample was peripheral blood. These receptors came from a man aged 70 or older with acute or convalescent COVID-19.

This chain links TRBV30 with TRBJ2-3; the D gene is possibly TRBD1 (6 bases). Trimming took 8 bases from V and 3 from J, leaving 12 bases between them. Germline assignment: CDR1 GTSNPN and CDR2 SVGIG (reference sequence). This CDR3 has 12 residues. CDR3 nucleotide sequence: TGTGCCCGGGGACACCTAACAGATACGCAGTATTTT. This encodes CARGHLTDTQYF.

CDR3 in amino acids: CASSTGQGNHEQYF. CDR3 DNA sequence: TGTGCCAGCAGCACGGGACAGGGGAACCACGAGCAGTACTTC. J is TRBJ2-7 and V is TRBV9; TRBD1 agrees at 10 bases. J lost 5 bases, V lost 4 bases, and 6 bases had no gene match. The CDR3 contains 14 residues. The germline CDR1 and CDR2 sequences are SGDLS and YYNGEE.

CDR3 protein: CASSRTVYTEAFF. CDR3 bases: TGTGCCAGCAGCCGAACGGTTTACACTGAAGCTTTCTTT. The J gene is TRBJ1-1, the V gene TRBV7-3; D is uncertain. The germline V and J ends were trimmed by 5 bases and 3 bases, with 10 bases remaining between them. Germline V gene lookup returns CDR1 SGHTA and CDR2 FQGTGA. The CDR3 length is 13 residues.

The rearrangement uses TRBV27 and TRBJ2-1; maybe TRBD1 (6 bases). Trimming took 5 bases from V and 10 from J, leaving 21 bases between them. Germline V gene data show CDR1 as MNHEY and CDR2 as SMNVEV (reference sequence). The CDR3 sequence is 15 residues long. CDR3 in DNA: TGTGCCAGCAGTGCCCAAAACCCGGACAGCGGAGAGCAGTTCTTC. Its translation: CASSAQNPDSGEQFF.

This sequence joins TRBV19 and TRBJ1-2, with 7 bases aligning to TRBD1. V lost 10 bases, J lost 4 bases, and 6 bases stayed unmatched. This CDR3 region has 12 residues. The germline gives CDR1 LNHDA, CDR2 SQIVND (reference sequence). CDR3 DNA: TGTGCCACCCGACAGGGAGCCTATGGCTACACCTTC. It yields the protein CATRQGAYGYTF.

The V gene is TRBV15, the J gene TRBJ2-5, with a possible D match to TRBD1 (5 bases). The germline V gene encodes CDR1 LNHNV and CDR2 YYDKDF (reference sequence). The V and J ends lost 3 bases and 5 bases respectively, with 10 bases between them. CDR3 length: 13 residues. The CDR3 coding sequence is TGTGCCACCAGCAGTCCAGGGTGGGAGACCCAGTACTTC. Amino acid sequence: CATSSPGWETQYF.

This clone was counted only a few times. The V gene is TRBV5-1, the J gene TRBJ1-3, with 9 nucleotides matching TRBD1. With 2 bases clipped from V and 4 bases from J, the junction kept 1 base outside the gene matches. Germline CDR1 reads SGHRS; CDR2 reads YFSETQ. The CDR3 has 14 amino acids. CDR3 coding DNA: TGCGCCAGCAGCTTCGGGACAGGGGGAAACACCATATATTTT. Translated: CASSFGTGGNTIYF.

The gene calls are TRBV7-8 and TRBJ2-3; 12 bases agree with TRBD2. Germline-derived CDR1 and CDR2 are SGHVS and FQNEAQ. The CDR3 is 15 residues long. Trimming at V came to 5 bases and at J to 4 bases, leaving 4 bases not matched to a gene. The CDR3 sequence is CASSPRLAGADTQYF. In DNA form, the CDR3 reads TGTGCCAGCAGCCCTAGACTAGCGGGGGCAGATACGCAGTATTTT.

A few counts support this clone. The CDR3 coding sequence is TGTGCCAGCAGTTCGGACAGGGTTGCCTACGAGCAGTACTTC. Amino acid sequence: CASSSDRVAYEQYF. The chain recombines TRBV6-2 or TRBV6-3 with TRBJ2-7; 8 bases map to TRBD1. The CDR3 runs 14 residues. Germline CDR1 and CDR2: MNHEY and SVGEGT. The trim removed 4 bases at V and 2 bases at J, leaving 4 bases unmatched.

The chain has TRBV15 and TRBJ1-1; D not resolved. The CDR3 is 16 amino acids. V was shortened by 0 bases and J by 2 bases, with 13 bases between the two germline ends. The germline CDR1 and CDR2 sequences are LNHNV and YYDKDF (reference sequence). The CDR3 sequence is CATSRDRGSFNTEAFF. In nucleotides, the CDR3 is TGTGCCACCAGCAGAGATCGGGGATCATTTAACACTGAAGCTTTCTTT. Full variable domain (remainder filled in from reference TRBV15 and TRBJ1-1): DAMVIQNPRYQVTQFGKPVTLSCSQTLNHNVMYWYQQKSSQAPKLLFHYYDKDFNNEADTPDNFQSRRPNTSFCFLDIRSPGLGDTAMYLCATSRDRGSFNTEAFFGQGTRLTVV.

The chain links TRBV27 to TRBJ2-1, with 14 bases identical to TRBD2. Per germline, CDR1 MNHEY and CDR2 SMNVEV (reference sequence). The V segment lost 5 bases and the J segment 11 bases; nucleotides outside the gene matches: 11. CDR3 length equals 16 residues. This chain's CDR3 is CASSPALTSGGAQQFF. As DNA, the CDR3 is TGTGCCAGCAGTCCCGCCTTGACTAGCGGGGGGGCTCAGCAGTTCTTC.

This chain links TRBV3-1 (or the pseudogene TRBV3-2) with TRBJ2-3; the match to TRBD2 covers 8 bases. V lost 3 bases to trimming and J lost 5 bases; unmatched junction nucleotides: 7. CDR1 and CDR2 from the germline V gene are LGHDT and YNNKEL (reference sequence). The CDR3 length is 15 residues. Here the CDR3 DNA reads TGTGCCAGCAGCCATGGCGGGGGGACATTAGATACGCAGTATTTT. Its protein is CASSHGGGTLDTQYF.

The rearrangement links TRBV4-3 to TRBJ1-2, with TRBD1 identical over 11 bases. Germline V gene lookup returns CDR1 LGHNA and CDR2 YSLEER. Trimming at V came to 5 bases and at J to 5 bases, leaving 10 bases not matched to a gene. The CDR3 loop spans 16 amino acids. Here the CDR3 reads CASSARGTGGDYGYTF. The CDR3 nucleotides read TGCGCCAGCAGCGCGAGGGGGACAGGGGGTGATTATGGCTACACCTTC.

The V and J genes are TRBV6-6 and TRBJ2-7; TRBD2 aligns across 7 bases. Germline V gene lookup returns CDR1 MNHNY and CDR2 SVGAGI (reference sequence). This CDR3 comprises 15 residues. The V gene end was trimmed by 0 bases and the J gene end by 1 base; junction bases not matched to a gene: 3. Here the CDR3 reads CASSYSGGGSYEQYF. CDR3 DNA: TGTGCCAGCAGTTACTCCGGGGGAGGGTCCTACGAGCAGTACTTC.

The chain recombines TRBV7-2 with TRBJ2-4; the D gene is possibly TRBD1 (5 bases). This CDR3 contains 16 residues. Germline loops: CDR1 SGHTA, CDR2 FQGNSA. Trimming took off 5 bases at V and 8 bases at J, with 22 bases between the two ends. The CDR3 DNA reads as TGTGCCAGCAGCCGTCGGACAAGCAGGGCGAAGGACATTCAGTACTTC. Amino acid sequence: CASSRRTSRAKDIQYF.

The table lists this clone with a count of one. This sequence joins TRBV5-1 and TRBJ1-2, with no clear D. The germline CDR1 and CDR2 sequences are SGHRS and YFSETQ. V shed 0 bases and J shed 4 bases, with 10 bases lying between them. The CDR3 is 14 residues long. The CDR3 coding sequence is TGCGCCAGCAGCTTGGGGGCTGGGAGCTATGGCTACACCTTC. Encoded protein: CASSLGAGSYGYTF.

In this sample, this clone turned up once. The CDR3 nucleotides read TGTGCCAGCTCGTGGGGACAGGGACCTTCCTACGAGCAGTACTTC. This gives the protein CASSWGQGPSYEQYF. This chain connects TRBV18 to TRBJ2-7; 9 positions agree with TRBD1. The germline V gene encodes CDR1 KGHSH and CDR2 LQKENI. The trim removed 6 bases at V and 1 base at J, leaving 7 bases unmatched. The CDR3 contains 15 residues.

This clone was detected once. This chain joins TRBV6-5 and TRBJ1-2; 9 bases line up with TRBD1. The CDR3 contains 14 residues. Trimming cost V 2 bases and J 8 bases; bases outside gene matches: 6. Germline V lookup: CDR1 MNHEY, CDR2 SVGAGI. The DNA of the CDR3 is TGTGCCAGCAGTTACCTCGGGACAGGGAGGGGCTACACCTTC. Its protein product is CASSYLGTGRGYTF.

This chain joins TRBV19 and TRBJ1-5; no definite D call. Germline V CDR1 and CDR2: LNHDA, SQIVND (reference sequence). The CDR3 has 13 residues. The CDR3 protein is CATTQASNQPQHF. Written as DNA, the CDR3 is TGTGCAACCACTCAGGCTAGCAATCAGCCCCAGCATTTT.

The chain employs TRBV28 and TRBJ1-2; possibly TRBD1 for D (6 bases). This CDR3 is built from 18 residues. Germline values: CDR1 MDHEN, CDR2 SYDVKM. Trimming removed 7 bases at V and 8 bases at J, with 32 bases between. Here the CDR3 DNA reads TGTGCCAGCACCTTCCTCGATCTCCGGGACACCGAAGTCCCGGGCTACACCTTC. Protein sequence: CASTFLDLRDTEVPGYTF.

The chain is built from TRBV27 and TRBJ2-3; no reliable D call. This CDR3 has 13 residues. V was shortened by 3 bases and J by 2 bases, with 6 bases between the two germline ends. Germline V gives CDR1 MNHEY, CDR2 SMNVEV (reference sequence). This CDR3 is CASSFGLTDTQYF. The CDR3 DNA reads TGTGCCAGCAGTTTTGGCCTCACAGATACGCAGTATTTT.

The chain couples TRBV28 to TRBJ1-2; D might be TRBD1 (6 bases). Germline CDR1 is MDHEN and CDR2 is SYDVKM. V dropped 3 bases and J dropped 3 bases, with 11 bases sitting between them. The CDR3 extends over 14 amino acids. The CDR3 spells CASSFRGAHYGYTF. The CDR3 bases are TGTGCCAGCAGTTTCAGGGGTGCTCACTATGGCTACACCTTC.

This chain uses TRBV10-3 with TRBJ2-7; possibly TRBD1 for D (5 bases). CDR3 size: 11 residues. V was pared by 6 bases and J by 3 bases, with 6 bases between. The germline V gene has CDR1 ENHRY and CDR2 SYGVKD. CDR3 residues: CAISTGYEQYF. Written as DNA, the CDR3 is TGTGCCATCAGCACAGGCTACGAGCAGTACTTC.